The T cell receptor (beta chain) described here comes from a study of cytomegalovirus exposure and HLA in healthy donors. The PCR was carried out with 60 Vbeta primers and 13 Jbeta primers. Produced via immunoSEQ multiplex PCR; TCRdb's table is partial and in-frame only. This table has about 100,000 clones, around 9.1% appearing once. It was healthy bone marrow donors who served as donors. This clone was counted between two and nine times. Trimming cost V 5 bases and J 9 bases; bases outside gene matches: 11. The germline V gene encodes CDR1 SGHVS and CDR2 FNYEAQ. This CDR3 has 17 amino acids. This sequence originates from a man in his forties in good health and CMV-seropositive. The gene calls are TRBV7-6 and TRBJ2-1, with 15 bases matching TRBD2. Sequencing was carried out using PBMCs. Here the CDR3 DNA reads TGTGCCAGCAGCGACCCGGGACTAGCGGGAGGAGGTAGTGAGCAGTTCTTC. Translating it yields CASSDPGLAGGGSEQFF.